The present entry profiles one TCR beta chain with its context. This sample is drawn from a study of regulatory T cells in long-lasting Graves disease. The J segment lost 0 bases and the V segment lost 8 bases, leaving 2 bases of the junction unmatched. The V gene's germline CDR1 is SNHLY and CDR2 FYNNEI. CDR3 length: 14 amino acids. Time point meaning: newly diagnosed GD, antithyroid drugs for less than 3 months. PBMC RNA served as the TCR library source. Combining iRepertoire HTBI primers with Arm-PCR of CDR3 regions, the authors built TCR beta libraries. In TCRdb, the multiplex PCR reads were re-called with MiXCR into one record per CDR3 protein. The data show 600,000 to 650,000 distinct CDR3 sequences, around 17% seen once. The same data also went into a second study, on T cells in Graves' hyperthyroidism and ophthalmopathy.

The starting material was peripheral blood mononuclear cells (PBMCs), obtained at new diagnosis, from a patient treated with antithyroid drugs. The clonotype originates from a woman in her 30s with Graves disease. The gene calls are TRBV2 and TRBJ2-2, with 8 positions matching TRBD2. CDR3 bases: TGTGCCAGCGTAGCGGGAACGAACACCGGGGAGCTGTTTTTT. It is translated as CASVAGTNTGELFF.